The next 32 T cell receptor beta chains were all read from a single sample in a study of human T cells and chemical hapten exposure. TCRdb itself ran the RACE reads through MiXCR, one entry per CDR3 protein. The data contain some 350,000 distinct CDR3 sequences, about 6% of them singletons. Specified time point: patch test 2, 6 weeks after DPC sensitization. Treatment noted: therapeutic diphenylcyclopropenone sensitization with weekly scalp DPC. The sample consisted of whole blood, taken in connection with sensitization to the hapten diphenylcyclopropenone (DPC). These receptor sequences come from a woman between 18 and 30 years old with alopecia areata. Some clones in this sample may be carry-over from other donors' samples.

This clonotype has ten or more counts. J is TRBJ1-5 and V is TRBV5-5; tentatively, D is TRBD1 (6 bases). The germline V gene encodes CDR1 SGHKS and CDR2 YYEKEE (reference sequence). The length of the CDR3 is 14 residues. Between the trimmed V and J ends, which lost 7 bases and 2 bases, there was a span of 13 bases. The DNA of the CDR3 is TGTGCCAGCCGGGGGGCAGGGGGCAATCAGCCCCAGCATTTT. Residues: CASRGAGGNQPQHF.

This clonotype was counted between two and nine times. This chain links TRBV6-5 with TRBJ2-5, with TRBD2 matching over 8 bases. CDR3 size: 16 residues. Germline V gene sequence: CDR1 MNHEY, CDR2 SVGAGI. J gave up 1 base and V 2 bases, and 6 bases lay outside the gene matches. The CDR3 sequence is CASSYRPAGGQETQYF. In nucleotides, the CDR3 is TGTGCCAGCAGTTACCGCCCCGCGGGGGGCCAAGAGACCCAGTACTTC.

This clonotype was picked up many times. The rearrangement uses TRBV13 and TRBJ1-5, with TRBD1 as a possible D gene (6 bases). Germline CDR1 and CDR2: PRHDT and FYEKMQ (reference sequence). This CDR3 contains 15 residues. Trimming removed 2 bases from V and 0 bases from J, with 8 bases in between. The CDR3 DNA reads TGTGCCAGCAGCTTAAGGGGGGCTAGCAATCAGCCCCAGCATTTT. This codes for CASSLRGASNQPQHF.

This clonotype was observed many times. The chain employs TRBV5-1 and TRBJ2-4; the D gene is possibly TRBD1 (6 bases). CDR3 length equals 15 residues. Germline assignment: CDR1 SGHRS and CDR2 YFSETQ. The germline V and J ends were trimmed by 5 bases and 1 base, with 13 bases remaining between them. The CDR3 region has the DNA TGCGCCAGCAGTTACCTAGACAGGGCCAAAAACATTCAGTACTTC. Protein: CASSYLDRAKNIQYF.

This clonotype has more than one count but fewer than ten. This CDR3 reads CASSPTGTSGDEQYF. CDR3 DNA sequence: TGCGCCAGCAGCCCTACCGGGACTAGCGGGGACGAGCAGTACTTC. This chain joins TRBV4-3 and TRBJ2-7, with 13 bases identical to TRBD2. V dropped 4 bases and J dropped 5; count of bases not matched to a gene: 5. This CDR3 contains 15 residues. CDR1 is LGHNA, CDR2 YSLEER, per germline.

This clonotype was recorded many times. The chain joins TRBV10-3 to TRBJ1-2; no clear D. CDR1 and CDR2 from the germline V gene are ENHRY and SYGVKD. The CDR3 loop spans 13 amino acids. The germline V and J ends were trimmed by 2 bases and 5 bases, with 9 bases remaining between them. The CDR3 coding sequence is TGTGCCATCAGTGAGGGAAGGAATTATGGCTACACCTTC. Translating gives CAISEGRNYGYTF.

This clonotype was detected a few times. The rearrangement links TRBV5-1 to TRBJ2-1, with 7 nucleotides matching TRBD1. The germline CDR1 and CDR2 sequences are SGHRS and YFSETQ. V lost 4 bases and J lost 2; bases outside the gene matches: 3. The CDR3 has 14 amino acids. CDR3 amino acids: CASSQGQTYNEQFF. The CDR3 nucleotides read TGCGCCAGCAGCCAGGGACAGACCTACAATGAGCAGTTCTTC.

This clonotype has ten or more counts. V usage is TRBV12-3 or TRBV12-4 and J usage is TRBJ1-3; D is unresolved. The CDR3 runs 15 residues. V lost 5 bases to trimming and J lost 3 bases, with 14 bases between them. CDR3 in amino acids: CASSLNSVIGNTIYF. The CDR3 region has the DNA TGTGCCAGCAGTCTAAACTCGGTTATTGGAAACACCATATATTTT.

Ten or more counts support this clonotype. V is TRBV29-1 and J is TRBJ2-7; a weak D match, TRBD1 (6 bases). The CDR3 is 15 residues long. CDR1 SQVTM and CDR2 ANQGSEA come from the germline V gene. Trimming removed 6 bases from V and 3 bases from J, with 21 bases in between. The CDR3 region has the DNA TGCAGCGTCCGAGGGACCCCCGGGGACAACTACGAGCAGTACTTC. This encodes CSVRGTPGDNYEQYF.

The CDR3 DNA follows: TGTGCCAGCAGGCTAGAGGCCAAAAACATTCAGTACTTC. This codes for CASRLEAKNIQYF. The chain has TRBV6-6 and TRBJ2-4, with D uncertain. CDR3 length equals 13 residues. Trimming shortened V by 6 bases and J by 1 base, and 7 bases separated the two germline ends. Germline CDR1 reads MNHNY; CDR2 reads SVGAGI (reference sequence).

This clonotype has ten or more counts. The genes are TRBV12-3 or TRBV12-4 and TRBJ1-1; 8 bases agree with TRBD1. This CDR3 is 14 amino acids long. V was clipped by 0 bases and J by 4 bases; unmatched bases: 1. This CDR3 reads CASSLADRATEAFF. Here the CDR3 DNA reads TGTGCCAGCAGTTTAGCGGACAGGGCCACTGAAGCTTTCTTT.

V and J are TRBV5-1 and TRBJ1-4; tentatively, D is TRBD1 (5 bases). Germline lookup yields CDR1 SGHRS and CDR2 YFSETQ. This CDR3 is 15 amino acids long. Trimming left V 4 bases short and J 2 bases short, with 12 bases between. In DNA, the CDR3 is TGCGCCAGCAGCCTAGGGACGGATACTAATGAAAAACTGTTTTTT. Residues: CASSLGTDTNEKLFF.

The table lists this clonotype with a few counts. This chain links TRBV28 with TRBJ2-7; D uncertain. Germline lookup yields CDR1 MDHEN and CDR2 SYDVKM. The CDR3 consists of 13 residues. V was shortened by 5 bases and J by 3 bases, with 11 bases between the two germline ends. The CDR3 coding sequence is TGTGCCAGCAGTCGGACGGACCTCTACGAGCAGTACTTC. As protein: CASSRTDLYEQYF.

The chain uses TRBV9 and TRBJ2-6; D remains ambiguous. Germline lookup yields CDR1 SGDLS and CDR2 YYNGEE. The CDR3 extends over 16 amino acids. Deletions cut 3 bases from V and 4 bases from J, with 14 bases between. The CDR3 DNA follows: TGTGCCAGCAGCGCCGAAACCGGATCGGGGGCCAACGTCCTGACTTTC. Encoded protein: CASSAETGSGANVLTF.

This clonotype was picked up many times. The gene calls are TRBV5-1 and TRBJ1-4; no clear D gene. V was pared by 2 bases and J by 4 bases, with 9 bases between. CDR3 length: 14 residues. CDR1 and CDR2 (germline): SGHRS, YFSETQ. The CDR3 DNA reads TGCGCCAGCAGCTTTGAGGGCGGTAATGAAAAACTGTTTTTT. Translation: CASSFEGGNEKLFF.

This clonotype was counted ten times or more. This chain connects TRBV27 to TRBJ2-7, with D unresolved. V lost 2 bases to trimming and J lost 6 bases, with 14 bases between them. In germline, CDR1 is MNHEY, CDR2 SMNVEV (reference sequence). The CDR3 sequence is 14 residues long. As DNA, the CDR3 is TGTGCCAGCAGTTTAGTTTCGGCCTCAGCCGAGCAGTACTTC. It specifies CASSLVSASAEQYF.

This clonotype came up many times. The V gene is TRBV10-2, the J gene TRBJ1-1; TRBD1 is a possible D gene (5 bases). V lost 7 bases to trimming and J lost 0 bases, with 9 bases between them. The CDR3 runs 13 residues. CDR1 WSHSY and CDR2 SAAADI come from the germline V gene. In DNA form, the CDR3 reads TGCGCCAGCACTGACAGCTTGAACACTGAAGCTTTCTTT. Its translation: CASTDSLNTEAFF.

This clonotype appeared a few times. This chain joins TRBV7-2 and TRBJ2-3; 7 bases line up with TRBD2. The CDR3 has 16 amino acids. Losses at the gene ends were 5 bases for V and 0 bases for J; bases not matched to a gene: 8. CDR1 and CDR2 (germline): SGHTA, FQGNSA. CDR3 sequence (DNA): TGTGCCAGCAGCCGTCGATGGGGGGGGAGCACAGATACGCAGTATTTT. It codes for CASSRRWGGSTDTQYF.

Only a few counts were recorded for this clonotype. The chain has TRBV5-1 and TRBJ1-3, with 9 bases that match TRBD1. The trim removed 4 bases at V and 4 bases at J, leaving 12 bases unmatched. This CDR3 comprises 17 residues. Germline V gene data show CDR1 as SGHRS and CDR2 as YFSETQ. The CDR3 nucleotides read TGCGCCAGCAGCCTTCTGACCGGGACAGGGTTCGGAAACACCATATATTTT. Translated: CASSLLTGTGFGNTIYF.

This clonotype was detected a few times. The chain employs TRBV5-1 and TRBJ2-7; 7 positions match TRBD1. V was clipped by 4 bases and J by 3 bases; unmatched bases: 10. This CDR3 region has 15 residues. CDR1 is SGHRS and CDR2 is YFSETQ in the germline V gene. The CDR3 DNA sequence: TGCGCCAGCAGCCACGGGACAGTTCTCGGCTACGAGCAGTACTTC. This gives the protein CASSHGTVLGYEQYF. The full variable domain, completed using reference TRBV5-1 and TRBJ2-7, is KAGVTQTPRYLIKTRGQQVTLSCSPISGHRSVSWYQQTPGQGLQFLFEYFSETQRNKGNFPGRFSGRQFSNSRSEMNVSTLELGDSALYLCASSHGTVLGYEQYFGPGTRLTVT.

The chain is built from TRBV5-1 and TRBJ2-3; 11 bases are shared with TRBD2. CDR1 and CDR2 (germline): SGHRS, YFSETQ. CDR3 length equals 15 residues. Germline trimming cut 2 bases from V and 8 bases from J; bases unmatched to any gene: 7. The CDR3 sequence: CASSLTTSGAGTQYF. The CDR3 DNA reads as TGCGCCAGCAGCTTAACGACTAGCGGGGCAGGTACGCAGTATTTT. Using reference TRBV5-1 and TRBJ2-3 for the parts outside the CDR3, the full variable domain is KAGVTQTPRYLIKTRGQQVTLSCSPISGHRSVSWYQQTPGQGLQFLFEYFSETQRNKGNFPGRFSGRQFSNSRSEMNVSTLELGDSALYLCASSLTTSGAGTQYFGPGTRLTVL.

A word on this clonotype: A much larger clone differs from this one at a single base, so this may be a read error. The chain links TRBV13 to TRBJ2-1; the D is unclear. The CDR3 spans 16 residues. Trimming removed 2 bases at V and 0 bases at J, with 11 bases between. The germline V gene has CDR1 PRHDT and CDR2 FYEKMQ (reference sequence). The CDR3 loop reads CASSLYLTRSYNEQFF. In nucleotides, the CDR3 is TGTGCCAGCAGCTTATATCTGACCCGCTCCTACAATGAGCAGTTCTTC. Using reference TRBV13 and TRBJ2-1 for the parts outside the CDR3, the full variable domain is AAGVIQSPRHLIKEKRETATLKCYPIPRHDTVYWYQQGPGQDPQFLISFYEKMQSDKGSIPDRFSAQQFSDYHSELNMSSLELGDSALYFCASSLYLTRSYNEQFFGPGTRLTVL.

There are many counts of this clonotype. The chain employs TRBV3-1 and TRBJ1-4; D is perhaps TRBD1 (6 bases). Germline V lookup: CDR1 LGHDT, CDR2 YNNKEL (reference sequence). V was cut by 3 bases and J by 8 bases, with 16 bases left in between. CDR3 size: 15 residues. In nucleotides, the CDR3 is TGTGCCAGCAGCCAGGGTGACAGGTTATACGAAAAACTGTTTTTT. It codes for CASSQGDRLYEKLFF.

This clonotype appeared many times. This rearrangement joins TRBV6-2 or TRBV6-3 to TRBJ2-1; TRBD2 matches at 12 bases. The V gene's germline CDR1 is MNHEY and CDR2 SVGEGT. The V gene end was trimmed by 7 bases and the J gene end by 4 bases; junction bases not matched to a gene: 5. The length of the CDR3 is 15 residues. The CDR3 sequence: CASTLGLAGYNEQFF. CDR3 DNA sequence: TGTGCCAGCACCCTAGGACTAGCGGGGTACAATGAGCAGTTCTTC.

This clonotype occurred a few times. The chain couples TRBV20-1 to TRBJ1-3; TRBD1 matches 8 bases. The CDR3 extends over 13 amino acids. Germline CDR1 reads DFQATT; CDR2 reads SNEGSKA (reference sequence). Trimming cost V 4 bases and J 3 bases; bases outside gene matches: 2. The CDR3 nucleotides are TGCAGTGCTAACAGGGGGGTTGGAAACACCATATATTTT. This gives the protein CSANRGVGNTIYF.

In its sample, this clonotype was seen many times. In nucleotides, the CDR3 is TGCAGCGTTCGCTCACCTGGAGACGGCAACTATGGCTACACCTTC. Protein: CSVRSPGDGNYGYTF. This chain connects TRBV29-1 to TRBJ1-2, with D uncertain. The CDR3 consists of 15 residues. Germline CDR1 and CDR2: SQVTM and ANQGSEA. Deletions cut 5 bases from V and 2 bases from J, with 18 bases between.

On this clonotype: This may be a read error: a much more frequent sequence differs by one nucleotide. The chain uses TRBV10-3 and TRBJ1-1; 8 bases match TRBD1. Germline V gene data show CDR1 as ENHRY and CDR2 as SYGVKD. The CDR3 runs 13 residues. For the CDR3, the DNA is TGTACCATCAGAGGACAGGGAGGCACTGAAGCTTTCTTT. It codes for CTIRGQGGTEAFF.

The chain uses TRBV7-9 and TRBJ2-5, with D possibly matching TRBD1 (6 bases). Trimming stripped 5 bases from V and 1 base from J, with 20 bases between. Germline V lookup: CDR1 SEHNR, CDR2 FQNEAQ (reference sequence). The CDR3 is 17 amino acids. The chain's CDR3 is CASSPKTQGPLQETQYF. In DNA, the CDR3 is TGTGCCAGCAGCCCAAAGACACAGGGACCCCTCCAAGAGACCCAGTACTTC.

This clonotype showed up many times. V is TRBV6-5 and J is TRBJ1-1; a possible D gene is TRBD1 (6 bases). Germline V CDR1 and CDR2: MNHEY, SVGAGI. Trimming removed 2 bases from V and 10 bases from J, with 26 bases in between. This CDR3 is 17 amino acids long. CDR3 region: CASSYPDKGGGASGAFF. The CDR3 DNA reads as TGTGCCAGCAGTTACCCTGATAAAGGCGGGGGCGCGAGTGGAGCTTTCTTT.

The chain is built from TRBV12-3 or TRBV12-4 and TRBJ2-1; D is ambiguous. The CDR3 has 11 residues. Trimming stripped 3 bases from V and 12 bases from J, with 9 bases between. CDR3 loop: CASSLDGRQFF. Here the CDR3 DNA reads TGTGCCAGCAGTTTGGACGGTAGGCAGTTCTTC.

The chain combines TRBV6-5 with TRBJ2-7, with 11 bases aligning to TRBD2. In germline, CDR1 is MNHEY, CDR2 SVGAGI. The CDR3 covers 15 residues. V dropped 2 bases and J dropped 4; count of bases not matched to a gene: 4. The CDR3 here is CASSYLAGGLYEQYF. The CDR3 DNA is TGTGCCAGCAGTTACCTAGCGGGGGGCCTTTACGAGCAGTACTTC.

This sequence joins TRBV19 and TRBJ2-7; 7 bases map to TRBD2. The CDR3 consists of 17 residues. Germline values: CDR1 LNHDA, CDR2 SQIVND (reference sequence). V shed 5 bases, J shed 0 bases, and the junction held 13 bases outside the gene matches. This chain's CDR3 is CASSPADWEGYSYEQYF. In nucleotides, the CDR3 is TGTGCCAGTAGTCCTGCCGATTGGGAGGGCTACTCCTACGAGCAGTACTTC. Supplemented by reference TRBV19 and TRBJ2-7, the full variable domain reads DGGITQSPKYLFRKEGQNVTLSCEQNLNHDAMYWYRQDPGQGLRLIYYSQIVNDFQKGDIAEGYSVSREKKESFPLTVTSAQKNPTAFYLCASSPADWEGYSYEQYFGPGTRLTVT.